Below are 3 T cell receptor beta chains sequenced from a single sample in a study of CD8+ T cells in alopecia areata. Treatment reported: oral pan-JAK inhibitor, 5-10 mg twice daily. Following RNA extraction, reverse transcription yielded cDNA that acted as the sequencing template. The protocol was immunoSEQ multiplex PCR, while the TCRdb copy is restricted to in-frame clones and leaves out a portion. This repertoire shows about 120,000 clones, 53% found once; its top ten account for just over 0.45%. Sequenced material: CD4+ T cells sorted from blood, taken at week 4, from a patient treated with tofacitinib. Receptors originate from a human donor with alopecia areata.

This sequence joins TRBV6-5 and TRBJ1-2; 10 bases agree with TRBD1. Unmatched junction bases numbered 4, after V lost 2 bases and J lost 4 bases. Germline assignment: CDR1 MNHEY and CDR2 SVGAGI. The CDR3 totals 15 residues. CDR3: CASSYSGQGVYGYTF. CDR3 DNA sequence: TGTGCCAGCAGTTACAGTGGACAGGGGGTCTATGGCTACACCTTC.

The rearrangement links TRBV7-9 to TRBJ1-1, with D possibly TRBD1 on 5 matching bases. CDR1 is SEHNR and CDR2 is FQNEAQ in the germline V gene (reference sequence). The CDR3 is 14 residues long. V was trimmed by 6 bases and J by 2 bases, leaving 13 bases between them. The CDR3 sequence: CASRSAGRNTEAFF. For the CDR3, the DNA is TGTGCCAGCAGGTCCGCAGGGAGAAACACTGAAGCTTTCTTT.

The V call is TRBV5-1, the J call TRBJ2-7; 10 bases match TRBD2. J was trimmed by 5 bases and V by 4 bases; bases with no gene match: 9. Germline CDR1 and CDR2: SGHRS and YFSETQ. This CDR3 has 15 amino acids. As DNA, the CDR3 is TGCGCCAGCAGCACCGGGAGCGGGGGGGCCAACGAGCAGTACTTC. Its protein is CASSTGSGGANEQYF.